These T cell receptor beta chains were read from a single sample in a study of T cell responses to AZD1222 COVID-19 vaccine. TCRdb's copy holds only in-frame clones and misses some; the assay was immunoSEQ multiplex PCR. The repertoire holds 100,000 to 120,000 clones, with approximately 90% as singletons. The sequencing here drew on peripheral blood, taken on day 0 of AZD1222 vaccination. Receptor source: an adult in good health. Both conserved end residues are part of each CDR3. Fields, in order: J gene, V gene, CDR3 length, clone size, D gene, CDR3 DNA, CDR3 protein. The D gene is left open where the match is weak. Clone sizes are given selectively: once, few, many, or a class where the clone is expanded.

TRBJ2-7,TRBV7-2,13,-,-,TGTGCCAGCAGCCCCCTGTCGAGAGGGGAGCAGTACTTC,CASSPLSRGEQYF
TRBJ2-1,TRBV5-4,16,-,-,TGTGCCAGCAGCTTGCCTGGGGGGCGCACCTACAATGAGCAGTTCTTC,CASSLPGGRTYNEQFF
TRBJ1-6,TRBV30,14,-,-,TGTGCCTGGAGTGGTGATGGGGATAATTCACCCCTCCACTTT,CAWSGDGDNSPLHF
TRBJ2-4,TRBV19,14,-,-,TGTGCCAGTAGTGGGGCGGGAGCCAAAAACATTCAGTACTTC,CASSGAGAKNIQYF
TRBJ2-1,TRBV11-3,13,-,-,TGTGCCAGCAGCTTGGGGGCAGACAATGAGCAGTTCTTC,CASSLGADNEQFF
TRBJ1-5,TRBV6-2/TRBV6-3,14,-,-,TGTGCCAGCAGTTACGGTGGCGAGAATCAGCCCCAGCATTTT,CASSYGGENQPQHF
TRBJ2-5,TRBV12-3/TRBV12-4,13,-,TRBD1,TGTGCCAGCAGACAGGGGGCAGGAGAGACCCAGTACTTC,CASRQGAGETQYF
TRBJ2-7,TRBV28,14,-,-,TGTGCCAGCAGTTTATTGGACAATACCTACGAGCAGTACTTC,CASSLLDNTYEQYF
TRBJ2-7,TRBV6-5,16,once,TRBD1,TGTGCCAGCAGTTACTCGGGACAGGGAAACTCCTACGAGCAGTACTTC,CASSYSGQGNSYEQYF
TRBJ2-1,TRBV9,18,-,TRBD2,TGTGCCAGCAGCGTATCGGGACTTAGCGGGAGCTCCTACAATGAGCAGTTCTTC,CASSVSGLSGSSYNEQFF
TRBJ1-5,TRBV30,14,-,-,TGTGCCTGGAGTGTAGGGGGGCTGGGTCAGCCCCAGCATTTT,CAWSVGGLGQPQHF
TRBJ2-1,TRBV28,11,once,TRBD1,TGTGCCAGCAGCGACAGGGACCTGCAGTTCTTC,CASSDRDLQFF
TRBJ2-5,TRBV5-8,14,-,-,TGTGCCAGCAGCCCTCGGGACAACCAAGAGACCCAGTACTTC,CASSPRDNQETQYF
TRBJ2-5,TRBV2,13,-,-,TGTGCCAGCATCAGGGAGGTCCAAGAGACCCAGTACTTC,CASIREVQETQYF
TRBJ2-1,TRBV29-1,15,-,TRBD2,TGCAGCGCTTTGACTAGCGGGAATCGATACAATGAGCAGTTCTTC,CSALTSGNRYNEQFF
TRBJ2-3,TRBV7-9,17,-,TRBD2,TGTGCCAGCAGCCAGGGACTAGCGGGAGGAATCACAGATACGCAGTATTTT,CASSQGLAGGITDTQYF
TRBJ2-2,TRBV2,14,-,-,TGTGCCAGCAGTGGGGGACTTATTACCGGGGAGCTGTTTTTT,CASSGGLITGELFF
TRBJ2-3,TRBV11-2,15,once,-,TGTGCCAGCAGCTTGGAGGATGCTAGCACAGATACGCAGTATTTT,CASSLEDASTDTQYF
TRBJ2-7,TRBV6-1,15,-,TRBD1,TGTGCCAGCAGTGAAGGGGGACAGGGGACCTACGAGCAGTACTTC,CASSEGGQGTYEQYF
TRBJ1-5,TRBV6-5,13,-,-,TGTGCCAGCAGCCCCGGGGGGGTTCAGCCCCAGCATTTT,CASSPGGVQPQHF
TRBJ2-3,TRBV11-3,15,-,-,TGTGCCAGCAGCTTAGATGGGGGCGGCACAGATACGCAGTATTTT,CASSLDGGGTDTQYF
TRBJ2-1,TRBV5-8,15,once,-,TGTGCCAGCAGCTTGGAGGTGGGAAAGTACAATGAGCAGTTCTTC,CASSLEVGKYNEQFF
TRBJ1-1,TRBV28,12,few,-,TGTGCCACCAGCGGGGGGCTAACTGAAGCTTTCTTT,CATSGGLTEAFF
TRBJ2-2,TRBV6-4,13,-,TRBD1,TGTGCCAGCGGGGGACAGGGCGCCGGGGAGCTGTTTTTT,CASGGQGAGELFF
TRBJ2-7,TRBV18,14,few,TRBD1,TGTGCCAGCACGACCGGGACAGGGACCTACGAGCAGTACTTC,CASTTGTGTYEQYF
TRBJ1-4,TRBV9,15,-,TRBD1,TGTGCCAGCAGCGTATCGACAGGGGCTAATGAAAAACTGTTTTTT,CASSVSTGANEKLFF
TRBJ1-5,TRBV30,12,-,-,TGTGCCTGGAGTACCCAGGATCAGCCCCAGCATTTT,CAWSTQDQPQHF
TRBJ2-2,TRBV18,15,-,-,TGTGCCAGCTCACCAACCCAGGGGCCCACCGGGGAGCTGTTTTTT,CASSPTQGPTGELFF
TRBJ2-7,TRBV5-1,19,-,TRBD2,TGCGCCAGCAGCTCTAGGACTAGCGGGAGGGCCCCCCGACCTTACGAGCAGTACTTC,CASSSRTSGRAPRPYEQYF
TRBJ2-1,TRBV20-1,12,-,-,TGCAGTGCTAGTCGGCTTTACAATGAGCAGTTCTTC,CSASRLYNEQFF